The clone carrying this TCR beta chain was seen a handful of times. The antigen remains undetermined. The data were taken from a study of T-cell memory formation after mild COVID-19. Constant-segment-primed 5'RACE gave TCR alpha and TCR beta cDNA libraries with sample barcodes and UMIs. TCRdb re-derived calls from the 5' RACE reads in MiXCR, one entry per CDR3 protein. The sample contains 35,000 to 45,000 distinct CDR3 sequences, 7.3% of which appear only once. Study-wide points: There was no confirmation that second-wave clones peaking on day 37 were SARS-CoV-2 specific. Contracting CD4+ clones sat mainly in CM and EM; CD8+ in EMRA.

In germline, CDR1 is SGHRS, CDR2 YFSETQ. The ends were cut back, 4 bases at V and 4 bases at J, with 14 bases in the middle. This CDR3 is built from 14 residues. This sequence was found in a man aged 18-30 years who had mild COVID-19 (a few samples of this study predate the infection). Cell type and time point are not known. The chain couples TRBV5-1 to TRBJ2-5; D unclear. Sequencing was done on a sample of PBMCs or a T cell subset sorted from them (not recorded which). The CDR3 protein is CASSPLNPTETQYF. DNA of the CDR3: TGCGCCAGCAGCCCGCTAAACCCCACAGAGACCCAGTACTTC. The complete variable domain, with remaining parts taken from reference TRBV5-1 and TRBJ2-5, reads KAGVTQTPRYLIKTRGQQVTLSCSPISGHRSVSWYQQTPGQGLQFLFEYFSETQRNKGNFPGRFSGRQFSNSRSEMNVSTLELGDSALYLCASSPLNPTETQYFGPGTRLLVL.